Listed here is a single T cell receptor (beta chain). The data stem from a study of T cell changes during pregnancy in multiple sclerosis. The length of the CDR3 is 13 residues. V dropped 6 bases and J dropped 5 bases, with 13 bases sitting between them. Germline V gives CDR1 MNHNY, CDR2 SVGAGI (reference sequence). This table comes from immunoSEQ multiplex PCR, and its TCRdb copy is limited to in-frame clones, with some not included. The sample contains more than 45,000 clones, about nine tenths of which appear only once. The sample consisted of CD4+ T cells from peripheral blood mononuclear cells, taken in the second trimester of pregnancy. V and J are TRBV6-6 and TRBJ2-5; maybe TRBD1 (6 bases). This TCR was recovered from a female donor with multiple sclerosis, enrolled in a pregnancy study. The CDR3 protein is CASRQGARETQYF. Here the CDR3 DNA reads TGTGCCAGCAGACAGGGAGCGCGGGAGACCCAGTACTTC.